Below, 24 T cell receptor beta chains from the same sample are listed, as sequenced in a study of regulatory T cells in long-lasting Graves disease. Sequencing libraries for TCR beta were prepared with iRepertoire HTBI primers and Arm-PCR of CDR3 regions. TCRdb independently ran MiXCR on the multiplex PCR reads; one entry per CDR3 protein. The table has 400,000 to 500,000 distinct CDR3 sequences, around a fifth seen once. As to time point: persistent/refractory GD, antithyroid drugs over 5 years with positive TRAb. PBMC-extracted RNA yielded the TCR library. The sample was peripheral blood mononuclear cells (PBMCs), taken when the disease was refractory, from a patient treated with antithyroid drugs. Source of these receptors: a female donor with Graves disease.

This clonotype was counted only a few times. The rearrangement uses TRBV20-1 and TRBJ2-5; D is undetermined. This CDR3 is 11 amino acids long. Trimming removed 3 bases from V and 2 bases from J, with 4 bases in between. Germline-derived CDR1 and CDR2 are DFQATT and SNEGSKA (reference sequence). The CDR3 DNA reads TGCAGTGCTAGTCTACAAGAGACCCAGTACTTC. Its protein product is CSASLQETQYF.

This clonotype was observed a few times. V usage is TRBV27 and J usage is TRBJ2-2; tentative D call: TRBD1 (5 bases). The germline gives CDR1 MNHEY, CDR2 SMNVEV (reference sequence). This CDR3 region has 12 residues. Trimming shortened V by 6 bases and J by 8 bases, and 10 bases separated the two germline ends. CDR3: CASSFNRGELFF. The DNA for the CDR3 is TGTGCCAGCAGCTTCAACAGGGGGGAGCTGTTTTTT.

This clonotype was recorded a few times. The chain combines TRBV15 with TRBJ2-1, with D tentatively TRBD2 (6 bases). V was shortened by 3 bases and J by 7 bases, with 22 bases between the two germline ends. The CDR3 is 17 residues long. Germline CDR1 and CDR2: LNHNV and YYDKDF (reference sequence). In DNA, the CDR3 is TGTGCCACCAGCAGGGGCCCGGGACTCCTGCCTGAAAATGAGCAGTTCTTC. Translation: CATSRGPGLLPENEQFF.

This clonotype was detected a few times. The gene calls are TRBV5-5 and TRBJ2-4; maybe TRBD1 (5 bases). Trimming removed 0 bases at V and 1 base at J, with 8 bases between. The CDR3 totals 15 residues. Germline-derived CDR1 and CDR2 are SGHKS and YYEKEE (reference sequence). The CDR3 loop is CASSLGQSAKNIQYF. The CDR3 DNA sequence: TGTGCCAGCAGCTTGGGACAGTCGGCCAAAAACATTCAGTACTTC.

This clonotype has a handful of counts. The V and J genes are TRBV7-2 and TRBJ2-3; 8 bases are a match to TRBD2. Trimming at V came to 5 bases and at J to 4 bases, leaving 8 bases not matched to a gene. The CDR3 extends over 15 amino acids. The germline V gene has CDR1 SGHTA and CDR2 FQGNSA. The CDR3 DNA reads as TGTGCCAGCAGCCCCCTAGCGGGTGGCTCAGATACGCAGTATTTT. It yields the protein CASSPLAGGSDTQYF. Drawing the rest from reference TRBV7-2 and TRBJ2-3, the complete variable domain is GAGVSQSPSNKVTEKGKDVELRCDPISGHTALYWYRQSLGQGLEFLIYFQGNSAPDKSGLPSDRFSAERTGGSVSTLTIQRTQQEDSAVYLCASSPLAGGSDTQYFGPGTRLTVL.

The table lists this clonotype with a few counts. The chain links TRBV7-9 to TRBJ2-7; perhaps TRBD2 as D (6 bases). Germline V gives CDR1 SEHNR, CDR2 FQNEAQ (reference sequence). Trimming took 8 bases from V and 4 from J, leaving 15 bases between them. CDR3 length: 13 residues. The CDR3 DNA follows: TGTGCCAGCTTAATTGGGGAGGAATACGAGCAGTACTTC. Translating it yields CASLIGEEYEQYF.

This clonotype has at least ten counts. The V call is TRBV19, the J call TRBJ2-7; TRBD1 aligns across 8 bases. The CDR3 totals 13 residues. Germline V CDR1 and CDR2: LNHDA, SQIVND (reference sequence). V gave up 9 bases and J gave up 3 bases; unmatched junction bases: 7. The CDR3: CASSPDRGYEQYF. The CDR3 DNA follows: TGTGCCAGCAGCCCAGACAGGGGCTACGAGCAGTACTTC.

This chain joins TRBV30 and TRBJ1-1; D unclear. The CDR3 has 13 residues. Germline V gene data show CDR1 as GTSNPN and CDR2 as SVGIG (reference sequence). Trimming cost V 0 bases and J 3 bases, with 8 bases left between them. The CDR3 nucleotides read TGTGCCTGGAGTGTAGCGGCTGACACTGAAGCTTTCTTT. Its translation is CAWSVAADTEAFF.

This clonotype showed up just a few times. CDR3 DNA sequence: TGTGCCAGCAGTGAACGGGACAGGGGGGATACGCAGTATTTT. Its translation is CASSERDRGDTQYF. This chain connects TRBV28 to TRBJ2-3, with TRBD1 matching over 11 bases. The CDR3 loop spans 14 amino acids. Germline V lookup: CDR1 MDHEN, CDR2 SYDVKM. Trimming took 5 bases from V and 6 from J; bases not matched to a gene: 4.

This clonotype appeared a few times. The rearrangement links TRBV7-2 to TRBJ1-2; D is unclear. CDR3 length equals 13 residues. Trimming cost V 0 bases and J 4 bases, with 6 bases left between them. CDR1 SGHTA and CDR2 FQGNSA come from the germline V gene. CDR3 amino acids: CASSLAQSYGYTF. The CDR3 nucleotides are TGTGCCAGCAGCTTAGCGCAGAGCTATGGCTACACCTTC.

This clonotype was counted many times. V and J are TRBV28 and TRBJ2-7, with TRBD2 matching over 10 bases. The CDR3 is 14 residues long. J was trimmed by 2 bases and V by 5 bases; bases with no gene match: 3. Germline CDR1 MDHEN, CDR2 SYDVKM. This chain's CDR3 is CASSLAGEPYEQYF. The CDR3 region has the DNA TGTGCCAGCAGTCTAGCGGGAGAACCCTACGAGCAGTACTTC. Using reference TRBV28 and TRBJ2-7 for the parts outside the CDR3, the full variable domain is DVKVTQSSRYLVKRTGEKVFLECVQDMDHENMFWYRQDPGLGLRLIYFSYDVKMKEKGDIPEGYSVSREKKERFSLILESASTNQTSMYLCASSLAGEPYEQYFGPGTRLTVT.

This clonotype has a handful of counts. The chain couples TRBV20-1 to TRBJ2-7; D may correspond to TRBD1 or TRBD2 (5 bases each). The V end lost 4 bases, the J end lost 5 bases, and 21 bases lay between the germline ends. In germline, CDR1 is DFQATT, CDR2 SNEGSKA (reference sequence). The CDR3 covers 15 residues. The CDR3 DNA sequence: TGCAGTGCTACGCAGGGACCGCCCGTGTTGGACGAGCAGTACTTC. Translating it yields CSATQGPPVLDEQYF.

In this sample, this clonotype turned up many times. The chain links TRBV12-3 or TRBV12-4 to TRBJ1-1; D remains ambiguous. The CDR3 sequence is 13 residues long. The V end lost 6 bases, the J end lost 1 base, and 9 bases lay between the germline ends. In DNA, the CDR3 is TGTGCCAGCAGCATAACCTGGAACACTGAAGCTTTCTTT. Its protein product is CASSITWNTEAFF.

J is TRBJ1-2 and V is TRBV19; TRBD1 matches at 7 bases. CDR1 LNHDA and CDR2 SQIVND come from the germline V gene (reference sequence). The V segment lost 5 bases and the J segment 8 bases; nucleotides outside the gene matches: 11. The CDR3 contains 14 residues. In DNA form, the CDR3 reads TGTGCCAGTAGTGACCTACAGGGGATGCGCGGCTACACCTTC. Encoded protein: CASSDLQGMRGYTF.

The chain has TRBV3-1 and TRBJ1-6; D might be TRBD1 (5 bases). The ends were cut back, 4 bases at V and 8 bases at J, with 12 bases in the middle. The CDR3 has 14 residues. CDR1 is LGHDT, CDR2 YNNKEL, per germline (reference sequence). The CDR3 here is CASSPGTLDSPLHF. CDR3 bases: TGTGCCAGCAGCCCCGGGACTTTGGATTCACCCCTCCACTTT.

This clonotype was detected ten times or more. Written as DNA, the CDR3 is TGTGCCAGCAGTTTATTAAACCCTTCTCGTCCGTACGAGCAGTACTTC. Translation gives CASSLLNPSRPYEQYF. The J gene is TRBJ2-7, the V gene TRBV28, with D uncertain. V was clipped by 1 base and J by 4 bases, with 17 bases between them. Germline V CDR1 and CDR2: MDHEN, SYDVKM. This CDR3 region has 16 residues.

This clonotype has only a few counts. J is TRBJ2-5 and V is TRBV7-2, with 9 bases matching TRBD2. Losses at the gene ends were 3 bases for V and 5 bases for J; bases not matched to a gene: 4. CDR1 and CDR2 from the germline V gene are SGHTA and FQGNSA. The CDR3 sequence is 14 residues long. The CDR3 protein is CASSFAGGRETQYF. Written as DNA, the CDR3 is TGTGCCAGCAGCTTTGCGGGGGGGCGGGAGACCCAGTACTTC.

This clonotype was picked up many times. V is TRBV28 and J is TRBJ2-5, with D hard to call. The germline V and J ends were trimmed by 6 bases and 2 bases, with 7 bases remaining between them. The CDR3 runs to 12 residues. The germline V gene encodes CDR1 MDHEN and CDR2 SYDVKM. CDR3 region: CASRRRQETQYF. For the CDR3, the DNA is TGTGCCAGCAGACGGCGGCAAGAGACCCAGTACTTC.

The chain has TRBV7-9 and TRBJ2-1; TRBD1 might be the D (6 bases). CDR1 SEHNR and CDR2 FQNEAQ come from the germline V gene (reference sequence). V shed 5 bases and J shed 0 bases, with 11 bases lying between them. The CDR3 totals 15 residues. CDR3 in DNA: TGTGCCAGCAGCCCGCGAGGGGGCTCCTACAATGAGCAGTTCTTC. It translates to CASSPRGGSYNEQFF.

This chain uses TRBV11-2 with TRBJ2-3; TRBD2 agrees at 10 bases. This CDR3 has 17 amino acids. The V gene end was trimmed by 4 bases and the J gene end by 5 bases; junction bases not matched to a gene: 12. The V gene's germline CDR1 is SGHAT and CDR2 FQNNGV. The DNA of the CDR3 is TGTGCCAGCAGCTCAGGGACTAGCGAGGGGCGTCGAGATACGCAGTATTTT. It codes for CASSSGTSEGRRDTQYF.

The rearrangement links TRBV4-1 to TRBJ1-4, with D perhaps matching TRBD1 (5 bases). Germline CDR1 and CDR2: MGHRA and YSYEKL. V lost 6 bases and J 8 bases, leaving 16 bases between the germline ends. The CDR3 extends over 14 amino acids. The chain's CDR3 is CASRGGRAEEKLFF. In DNA form, the CDR3 reads TGCGCCAGCAGAGGTGGCAGGGCCGAAGAAAAACTGTTTTTT.

This clonotype was picked up a small number of times. V and J are TRBV27 and TRBJ2-3; the match to TRBD2 covers 8 bases. This CDR3 has 16 amino acids. Trimming removed 7 bases from V and 3 bases from J; junction bases left unmatched: 12. Germline assignment: CDR1 MNHEY and CDR2 SMNVEV (reference sequence). Here the CDR3 reads CASKRGRAITTDTQYF. As DNA, the CDR3 is TGTGCCAGCAAGCGGGGGCGGGCAATAACAACAGATACGCAGTATTTT.

In its sample, this clonotype was seen many times. The V and J genes are TRBV10-3 and TRBJ2-2, with 7 bases matching TRBD2. Germline lookup yields CDR1 ENHRY and CDR2 SYGVKD. CDR3 length: 15 amino acids. The V gene end was trimmed by 6 bases and the J gene end by 0 bases; junction bases not matched to a gene: 4. The CDR3 sequence: CAIRYSGANTGELFF. CDR3 DNA: TGTGCCATCAGATACAGCGGGGCGAACACCGGGGAGCTGTTTTTT.

The rearrangement links TRBV6-1 to TRBJ1-1; D is possibly TRBD1 (6 bases). CDR1 and CDR2 from the germline V gene are MNHNS and SASEGT. The V end lost 7 bases, the J end lost 3 bases, and 9 bases lay between the germline ends. The CDR3 loop spans 12 amino acids. The CDR3 reads CASKGEDTEAFF. The CDR3 bases are TGTGCCAGCAAGGGGGAGGACACTGAAGCTTTCTTT.